This T cell receptor (beta chain) was identified during a study of T cells after yellow fever vaccination. MiXCR was run by TCRdb on the 5' RACE reads, yielding one entry per CDR3 protein. The sample has some 110,000 distinct CDR3 sequences; around 8% are singletons. This clonotype has at least ten counts. The CDR3 sequence is 13 residues long. V shed 1 base and J shed 7 bases, with 8 bases lying between them. Germline CDR1 LGHNA, CDR2 YSLEER. This rearrangement joins TRBV4-3 to TRBJ2-1; tentatively, D is TRBD2 (5 bases). This TCR was recovered from a man aged 25 to 45 who received the YFV17D yellow fever vaccine. Here the sequenced sample was CD8+ T cells sorted from PBMCs, taken 45 days after the yellow fever booster vaccination. CDR3 sequence reads: CASSQVRGNEQFF. The CDR3 nucleotides read TGCGCCAGCAGCCAAGTTCGCGGGAATGAGCAGTTCTTC.